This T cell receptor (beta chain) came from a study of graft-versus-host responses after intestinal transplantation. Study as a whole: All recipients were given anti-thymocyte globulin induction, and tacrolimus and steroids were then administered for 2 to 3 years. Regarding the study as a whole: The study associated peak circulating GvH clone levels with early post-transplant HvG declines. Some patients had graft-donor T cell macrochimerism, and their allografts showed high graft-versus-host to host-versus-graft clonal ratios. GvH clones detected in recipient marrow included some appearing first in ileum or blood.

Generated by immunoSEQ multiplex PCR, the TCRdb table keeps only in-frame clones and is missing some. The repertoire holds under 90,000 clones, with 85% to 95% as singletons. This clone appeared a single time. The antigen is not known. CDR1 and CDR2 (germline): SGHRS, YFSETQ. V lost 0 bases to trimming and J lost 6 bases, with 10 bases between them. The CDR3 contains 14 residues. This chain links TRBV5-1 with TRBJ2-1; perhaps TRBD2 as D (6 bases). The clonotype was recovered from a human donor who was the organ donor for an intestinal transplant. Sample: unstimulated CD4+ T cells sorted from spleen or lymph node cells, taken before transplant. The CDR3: CASSLDPGVNEQFF. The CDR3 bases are TGCGCCAGCAGCTTGGATCCGGGGGTCAATGAGCAGTTCTTC.